A single sample is the source of the 27 T cell receptor beta chains below, sequenced in a study of immune heterogeneity within non-small cell lung tumors. Template input, which was bulk tumor genomic DNA, totaled 450 to 600 ng per sample. Spaced far apart, several biopsies were taken from each primary tumor during surgery. Undergoing curative surgery were patients whose non-small cell lung cancer was untreated and newly diagnosed. With 32 V and 13 J primers, multiplex PCR amplified the TCR beta CDR3. TCRdb reprocessed the multiplex PCR reads with MiXCR, giving one entry per CDR3 protein. The repertoire holds roughly 3,000 distinct CDR3 sequences, with about a quarter as singletons. Sequenced input: lung tumor tissue. These TCRs come from a female donor with non-small cell lung cancer.

This clonotype counts as medium-sized. The rearrangement links TRBV28 to TRBJ1-2; unclear D gene. The CDR3 has 12 amino acids. Germline CDR1 reads MDHEN; CDR2 reads SYDVKM. V lost 0 bases to trimming and J lost 8 bases, with 7 bases between them. The CDR3 protein is CASSLWTQGYTF. In DNA, the CDR3 is TGTGCCAGCAGTTTATGGACGCAAGGCTACACCTTC.

This clonotype was counted only a few times. The chain is built from TRBV20-1 and TRBJ1-6; no definite D call. V lost 1 base and J 1 base, leaving 20 bases between the germline ends. Germline loops: CDR1 DFQATT, CDR2 SNEGSKA (reference sequence). The CDR3 totals 19 residues. The CDR3 DNA reads as TGCAGTGCTAGAGTTGGTGGGCAAAGAGGCAGATCCTATAATTCACCCCTCCACTTT. Encoded protein: CSARVGGQRGRSYNSPLHF.

This clonotype was observed a few times. V and J are TRBV9 and TRBJ2-2; D unresolved. V was cut by 3 bases and J by 6 bases, with 21 bases left in between. CDR3 length: 17 residues. Looked up from germline, CDR1 is SGDLS and CDR2 is YYNGEE. CDR3 sequence (DNA): TGTGCCAGCAGCGCCTCAGGTGGAGCGAGGTACCCCGGGGAGCTGTTTTTT. Protein product: CASSASGGARYPGELFF.

This clonotype has only a few counts. The rearrangement uses TRBV2 and TRBJ2-1; D uncertain. Germline-derived CDR1 and CDR2 are SNHLY and FYNNEI. The V end was cut by 5 bases, the J end by 9 bases, with 11 bases between. CDR3 length equals 12 residues. The CDR3 protein is CASSILEVEQFF. Written as DNA, the CDR3 is TGTGCCAGCAGTATCCTAGAGGTTGAGCAGTTCTTC.

The chain combines TRBV7-9 with TRBJ1-1; the D gene is possibly TRBD1 (6 bases). V lost 1 base and J lost 7, with 19 bases in between. This CDR3 has 16 amino acids. Germline loops: CDR1 SEHNR, CDR2 FQNEAQ (reference sequence). CDR3 residues: CASSLVSQGPRGEAFF. The CDR3 DNA reads as TGTGCCAGCAGCTTAGTATCACAGGGCCCTCGGGGTGAAGCTTTCTTT.

V gene TRBV6-1 combines with J gene TRBJ2-3; D uncertain. In germline, CDR1 is MNHNS, CDR2 SASEGT. CDR3 size: 14 residues. V shed 7 bases and J shed 2 bases, with 13 bases lying between them. In DNA form, the CDR3 reads TGTGCCAGCAAAAAGCTTTCGTCCACAGATACGCAGTATTTT. It specifies CASKKLSSTDTQYF.

In this sample, this clonotype is medium-sized. The genes are TRBV19 and TRBJ1-1; D is uncertain. This CDR3 contains 13 residues. CDR1 is LNHDA, CDR2 SQIVND, per germline (reference sequence). With 3 bases removed from V and 0 bases from J, the gap between germline ends came to 5 bases. For the CDR3, the DNA is TGTGCCAGTAGTATCTCCGTGAACACTGAAGCTTTCTTT. It encodes CASSISVNTEAFF.

In its sample, this clonotype is medium-sized. The V and J genes are TRBV28 and TRBJ1-2; weak D call: TRBD1 (5 bases). The CDR3 loop spans 13 amino acids. The germline gives CDR1 MDHEN, CDR2 SYDVKM. V shed 2 bases and J shed 7 bases, with 11 bases lying between them. CDR3 in amino acids: CASSLRGIGGYTF. CDR3 in DNA: TGTGCCAGCAGTTTACGGGGGATTGGTGGCTACACCTTC.

This clonotype is classed as medium-sized (0.01 to 0.1%). The chain links TRBV20-1 to TRBJ2-7; D is possibly TRBD1 (6 bases). Trimming left V 6 bases short and J 3 bases short, with 12 bases between. The V gene's germline CDR1 is DFQATT and CDR2 SNEGSKA (reference sequence). The length of the CDR3 is 12 residues. CDR3 bases: TGCAGTGCGAAAACAGGGCGCTACGAGCAGTACTTC. Its protein product is CSAKTGRYEQYF.

Within the sample, this clonotype is medium-sized. V usage is TRBV28 and J usage is TRBJ1-2; D remains unclear. V was pared by 5 bases and J by 6 bases, with 13 bases between. This CDR3 contains 13 residues. Per germline, CDR1 MDHEN and CDR2 SYDVKM. The CDR3 DNA sequence: TGTGCCAGCAGTACCACGTGGACGAATGGCTACACCTTC. Encoded protein: CASSTTWTNGYTF.

This clonotype counts as medium-sized. This chain links TRBV12-3 or TRBV12-4 with TRBJ2-1, with D maybe TRBD2 (6 bases). Trimming took 5 bases from V and 6 from J, leaving 11 bases between them. This CDR3 has 13 amino acids. This CDR3 reads CASSKGLSNEQFF. The CDR3 DNA reads as TGTGCCAGCAGTAAGGGACTCTCCAATGAGCAGTTCTTC.

This clonotype has a single count. This chain uses TRBV28 with TRBJ1-6, with D unresolved. Per the germline V gene, CDR1 is MDHEN and CDR2 is SYDVKM. CDR3 size: 14 residues. Trimming pared 1 base from V and 6 bases from J, leaving 7 bases between. This chain's CDR3 is CASSLSGINSPLHF. CDR3 DNA sequence: TGTGCCAGCAGTTTATCGGGGATTAATTCACCCCTCCACTTT.

This chain uses TRBV28 with TRBJ1-1; TRBD1 might be the D (6 bases). Germline lookup yields CDR1 MDHEN and CDR2 SYDVKM. V shed 5 bases and J shed 0 bases, with 13 bases lying between them. The CDR3 extends over 15 amino acids. This CDR3 is CASSRWGGLNTEAFF. The CDR3 nucleotides are TGTGCCAGCAGTCGGTGGGGGGGCTTGAACACTGAAGCTTTCTTT.

This clonotype has just a few counts. CDR3 protein: CSASRPYEQYF. CDR3 DNA: TGCAGTGCTAGTAGGCCCTACGAGCAGTACTTC. V gene TRBV20-1 combines with J gene TRBJ2-7; D gene ambiguous. The V gene lost 3 bases and the J gene lost 2 bases, with 5 bases spanning the gap. This CDR3 comprises 11 residues. Germline-derived CDR1 and CDR2 are DFQATT and SNEGSKA (reference sequence).

Only a few counts were recorded for this clonotype. The rearrangement uses TRBV4-1 and TRBJ1-4; no clear D gene. The germline V and J ends were trimmed by 1 base and 13 bases, with 13 bases remaining between them. The V gene's germline CDR1 is MGHRA and CDR2 YSYEKL. CDR3 length: 13 residues. The CDR3 loop reads CASSQGVNRGLFF. The CDR3, as DNA: TGCGCCAGCAGCCAAGGGGTTAACCGGGGACTGTTTTTT.

This clonotype was observed once. V gene TRBV4-1 combines with J gene TRBJ2-2; the match to TRBD2 covers 12 bases. Trimming removed 0 bases from V and 6 bases from J; junction bases left unmatched: 11. Germline V CDR1 and CDR2: MGHRA, YSYEKL. The CDR3 length is 19 residues. CDR3 sequence reads: CASSQDNVLAGGLPGELFF. CDR3 sequence (DNA): TGCGCCAGCAGCCAAGATAATGTCCTAGCGGGAGGGTTGCCCGGGGAGCTGTTTTTT.

The V gene is TRBV19, the J gene TRBJ2-7; 10 bases agree with TRBD2. Looked up from germline, CDR1 is LNHDA and CDR2 is SQIVND (reference sequence). This CDR3 comprises 16 residues. V shed 6 bases, J shed 2 bases, and the junction held 10 bases outside the gene matches. The CDR3: CASSASGSSTAYEQYF. CDR3 coding DNA: TGTGCCAGTAGCGCTAGCGGGAGCTCGACGGCCTACGAGCAGTACTTC.

By share, this clonotype ranks as large. This chain connects TRBV20-1 to TRBJ2-5; D is perhaps TRBD2 (6 bases). This CDR3 has 15 residues. The V gene's germline CDR1 is DFQATT and CDR2 SNEGSKA (reference sequence). Between the trimmed V and J ends, which lost 2 bases and 2 bases, there was a span of 15 bases. CDR3 in DNA: TGCAGTGCTAGAATGGGGGACTCCGTACAAGAGACCCAGTACTTC. It translates to CSARMGDSVQETQYF.

A few counts support this clonotype. The J gene is TRBJ1-3, the V gene TRBV10-3, with D hard to call. Trimming removed 3 bases from V and 1 base from J, with 16 bases in between. There are 17 residues in the CDR3. Germline values: CDR1 ENHRY, CDR2 SYGVKD. CDR3 DNA: TGTGCCATCAGTGATCGCGGTCTCGGTGGATCTGGAAACACCATATATTTT. Translated, it gives CAISDRGLGGSGNTIYF.

The chain couples TRBV7-8 to TRBJ1-5; 7 bases map to TRBD1. CDR1 and CDR2 (germline): SGHVS, FQNEAQ. The CDR3 is 15 residues long. V gave up 1 base and J gave up 2 bases; unmatched junction bases: 2. The CDR3 protein is CASSLVGGGNQPQHF. CDR3 coding DNA: TGTGCCAGCAGCTTAGTAGGGGGCGGCAATCAGCCCCAGCATTTT.

This clonotype qualifies as large. The CDR3: CASSDRQGYLNEKLFF. CDR3 coding DNA: TGTGCCAGCAGCGACCGACAGGGGTACTTGAATGAAAAACTGTTTTTT. The gene calls are TRBV12-3 or TRBV12-4 and TRBJ1-4; 8 nucleotides agree with TRBD1. With 6 bases clipped from V and 5 bases from J, the junction kept 11 bases outside the gene matches. This CDR3 spans 16 amino acids.

V gene TRBV7-2 combines with J gene TRBJ2-7, with 8 nucleotides matching TRBD1. Per the germline V gene, CDR1 is SGHTA and CDR2 is FQGNSA. There are 14 residues in the CDR3. The V segment lost 7 bases and the J segment 1 base; nucleotides outside the gene matches: 6. In DNA form, the CDR3 reads TGTGCCAGCATGCCGGGACAGGAGTCCTACGAGCAGTACTTC. Its translation is CASMPGQESYEQYF.

This clonotype counts as medium-sized. The V call is TRBV7-9, the J call TRBJ2-7, with TRBD1 matching 10 bases. There are 13 residues in the CDR3. In germline, CDR1 is SEHNR, CDR2 FQNEAQ (reference sequence). Losses at the gene ends were 6 bases for V and 9 bases for J; bases not matched to a gene: 8. The CDR3: CASSTDRGLGQYF. CDR3 DNA: TGTGCCAGCAGTACCGACAGGGGGCTGGGGCAGTACTTC. Full variable domain (remainder filled in from reference TRBV7-9 and TRBJ2-7): DTGVSQNPRHKITKRGQNVTFRCDPISEHNRLYWYRQTLGQGPEFLTYFQNEAQLEKSRLLSDRFSAERPKGSFSTLEIQRTEQGDSAMYLCASSTDRGLGQYFGPGTRLTVT.

This clonotype was recorded a few times. The chain uses TRBV5-6 and TRBJ2-3, with D unresolved. This CDR3 has 15 amino acids. With 1 base removed from V and 2 bases from J, the gap between germline ends came to 11 bases. Germline-derived CDR1 and CDR2 are SGHDT and YYEEEE. CDR3 sequence (DNA): TGTGCCAGCAGCTTGTTTAAACTTATCACAGATACGCAGTATTTT. This encodes CASSLFKLITDTQYF.

This clonotype was found a few times. The chain has TRBV3-1 and TRBJ2-2; 11 nucleotides line up with TRBD2. Germline CDR1 reads LGHDT; CDR2 reads YNNKEL (reference sequence). The V and J ends lost 0 bases and 4 bases, in that order; junction bases with no gene match: 4. There are 17 residues in the CDR3. The CDR3 bases are TGTGCCAGCAGCCAAGAAAAGACTAGCGGGACCACCGGGGAGCTGTTTTTT. It is translated as CASSQEKTSGTTGELFF.

Of note for this clonotype: The junction and the germline gene differ at one end; a read error may be behind it. The chain carries TRBV28 and TRBJ1-5; 7 bases align to TRBD1. CDR1 and CDR2 from the germline V gene are MDHEN and SYDVKM. This CDR3 is 15 amino acids long. The CDR3 bases are TGTGCCAACAGTTTACCGCAGGGGGAGGTTCAGCCCCAGCATTTT. It specifies CANSLPQGEVQPQHF.

By sample share, this clonotype is medium-sized. This chain joins TRBV28 and TRBJ1-6, with 8 bases matching TRBD1. This CDR3 has 15 amino acids. V was pared by 4 bases and J by 9 bases, with 8 bases of the junction left unmatched. Germline assignment: CDR1 MDHEN and CDR2 SYDVKM. CDR3 DNA: TGTGCCAGCAGTTCCGCCCCAGGGGGCAGTTCACCCCTCCACTTT. Protein sequence: CASSSAPGGSSPLHF.